This T cell receptor beta chain originates from a study of shared clonotypes between healthy human individuals. The data were produced by immunoSEQ multiplex PCR, yet TCRdb's version contains in-frame clones alone and is incomplete. The sample consists of hundreds of thousands of clones, almost 97% of them appearing once. Input material: naive CD4+ T cells sorted from blood. Subset of the sample: CD45RA+ positively selected. The clonotype originates from a woman aged 25 to 39 in good health.

The CDR3 region is CASSLRLAGGEDEQFF. The CDR3, as DNA: TGTGCCAGCAGCTTACGACTAGCGGGAGGCGAGGATGAGCAGTTCTTC. This sequence joins TRBV7-9 and TRBJ2-1; 13 nucleotides line up with TRBD2. This CDR3 region has 16 residues. Germline V gives CDR1 SEHNR, CDR2 FQNEAQ (reference sequence). V was pared by 2 bases and J by 8 bases, with 6 bases of the junction left unmatched. The variable domain in full, completed from reference TRBV7-9 and TRBJ2-1, reads DTGVSQNPRHKITKRGQNVTFRCDPISEHNRLYWYRQTLGQGPEFLTYFQNEAQLEKSRLLSDRFSAERPKGSFSTLEIQRTEQGDSAMYLCASSLRLAGGEDEQFFGPGTRLTVL.